This TCR beta chain was sequenced for a study of cytomegalovirus exposure and HLA in healthy donors. When sampled, the donors appeared nominally healthy, though they likely had unrecorded immune exposures. The sample holds one count of this clone. This CDR3 region has 13 residues. V lost 4 bases and J 5 bases, leaving 10 bases between the germline ends. Germline lookup yields CDR1 SGHRS and CDR2 YFSETQ. PCR employed 60 Vbeta and 13 Jbeta primers. TCRdb's table, derived via immunoSEQ multiplex PCR, lists solely in-frame clones and lacks some. The sample includes about 170,000 clones, approximately 81% seen only once; the top ten take approximately 2.5%.

The receptor's source is a man aged 25 to 40 in good health and CMV-seropositive. The sample comprised PBMCs. This chain links TRBV5-1 with TRBJ1-5; D remains ambiguous. The CDR3 here is CASSVDRDQPQHF. The DNA of the CDR3 is TGCGCCAGCAGCGTGGACCGAGATCAGCCCCAGCATTTT. Full variable domain (missing parts from reference TRBV5-1 and TRBJ1-5): KAGVTQTPRYLIKTRGQQVTLSCSPISGHRSVSWYQQTPGQGLQFLFEYFSETQRNKGNFPGRFSGRQFSNSRSEMNVSTLELGDSALYLCASSVDRDQPQHFGDGTRLSIL.